This is a list of T cell receptor beta chains from one sample in a study of control samples from healthy donors and cancer patients. Libraries were prepared by immunoSEQ multiplex PCR; TCRdb keeps only in-frame clonotypes and omits some of them. The table includes around 120,000 clones, roughly 87% detected once. The sample comprised blood. These TCRs come from a middle-aged man in good health. Each CDR3 is given with its conserved first and last residue. A D gene is named only where the DNA matches it firmly. Size is omitted from some rows. Given values are once, few, many or a class for expanded clones.

v_gene,d_gene,abundance,j_gene,CDR3aa,CDR3nt
TRBV14,-,-,TRBJ2-5,CASSQDLPGTQETQYF,TGTGCCAGCAGCCAAGATCTACCCGGGACACAAGAGACCCAGTACTTC
TRBV18,-,few,TRBJ1-2,CASSPDSYGYTF,TGTGCCAGCTCACCCGACAGCTATGGCTACACCTTC
TRBV2,-,-,TRBJ1-1,CARGRARGEAFF,TGTGCCAGAGGACGCGCCCGTGGGGAAGCTTTCTTT
TRBV5-1,-,-,TRBJ2-5,CASSLPGETQYF,TGCGCCAGCAGCCTACCGGGCGAGACCCAGTACTTC
TRBV7-9,-,-,TRBJ2-4,CASSSMGGLKNIQYF,TGTGCCAGCAGCTCCATGGGGGGTCTAAAAAACATTCAGTACTTC
TRBV25-1,-,-,TRBJ1-5,CASSESGGLNQPQHF,TGTGCCAGCAGTGAATCGGGGGGGCTCAATCAGCCCCAGCATTTT
TRBV29-1,-,once,TRBJ2-3,CSLQSTDTQYF,TGCAGCCTACAGAGCACAGATACGCAGTATTTT
TRBV9,-,-,TRBJ1-5,CASSAGPGPNQPQHF,TGTGCCAGCAGCGCCGGGCCCGGCCCTAATCAGCCCCAGCATTTT
TRBV11-3,-,-,TRBJ1-6,CASSSVGGFNSPLHF,TGTGCCAGCAGCTCCGTTGGGGGTTTCAATTCACCCCTCCACTTT
TRBV23-1,-,-,TRBJ2-7,CASSQSWSHREVYEQYF,TGCGCCAGCAGTCAGTCCTGGTCACACAGGGAAGTCTACGAGCAGTACTTC
TRBV11-2,-,-,TRBJ2-3,CASSLARGTDTQYF,TGTGCCAGCAGCTTAGCCCGGGGCACAGATACGCAGTATTTT
TRBV4-1,-,-,TRBJ1-2,CASSQEGGGRNYGYTF,TGCGCCAGCAGCCAAGAAGGAGGGGGGAGGAACTATGGCTACACCTTC
TRBV15,-,-,TRBJ1-5,CATSRGAEAGQPQHF,TGTGCCACCAGCAGAGGGGCCGAGGCGGGTCAGCCCCAGCATTTT
TRBV9,-,-,TRBJ2-3,CASTPEGTVLTDTQYF,TGTGCCAGCACCCCGGAGGGGACTGTCTTAACGGATACGCAGTATTTT
TRBV9,TRBD2,-,TRBJ2-3,CASSVGGLAGDTQYF,TGTGCCAGCAGCGTAGGAGGACTAGCAGGAGATACGCAGTATTTT
TRBV12-3/TRBV12-4,TRBD1,-,TRBJ1-1,CASQPGGRTEAFF,TGTGCCAGCCAACCAGGGGGCCGAACTGAAGCTTTCTTT
TRBV5-5,-,-,TRBJ1-2,CASSPDGNYGYTF,TGTGCCAGCAGTCCCGACGGAAACTATGGCTACACCTTC
TRBV3-1/TRBV3-2,-,few,TRBJ2-3,CASSQHPDGSDTQYF,TGTGCCAGCAGCCAACACCCGGACGGTTCCGATACGCAGTATTTT
TRBV19,-,-,TRBJ2-3,CASSSLGRGSTDTQYF,TGTGCCAGTAGTTCCCTCGGACGCGGGAGCACAGATACGCAGTATTTT
TRBV5-4,TRBD1,-,TRBJ1-6,CASSLQGVGSPLHF,TGTGCCAGCAGCTTACAGGGGGTTGGTTCACCCCTCCACTTT
TRBV6-5,-,-,TRBJ1-2,CASSLFGSEGGYTF,TGTGCCAGCAGCTTATTCGGCTCCGAGGGTGGCTACACCTTC
TRBV18,-,-,TRBJ2-2,CASSPGGAWVHGELFF,TGTGCCAGCTCACCCGGGGGCGCCTGGGTTCACGGGGAGCTGTTTTTT
TRBV7-9,-,-,TRBJ2-2,CASSLEANTGELFF,TGTGCCAGCAGCTTAGAGGCGAACACCGGGGAGCTGTTTTTT
TRBV6-5,-,-,TRBJ1-2,CASSLRGWYGYTF,TGTGCCAGCAGTCTACGTGGATGGTATGGCTACACCTTC
TRBV3-1/TRBV3-2,TRBD1,-,TRBJ1-1,CASSHRDRAGTEAFF,TGTGCCAGCAGCCACCGAGACAGGGCGGGAACTGAAGCTTTCTTT
TRBV7-2,TRBD2,-,TRBJ2-1,CASSFSIGGNEQFF,TGTGCCAGCAGCTTCTCGATCGGGGGGAATGAGCAGTTCTTC
TRBV24-1,-,-,TRBJ1-3,CATSTSGAGNTIYF,TGTGCCACCAGCACCTCAGGGGCCGGAAACACCATATATTTT
TRBV3-1/TRBV3-2,TRBD1,-,TRBJ1-2,CASSRRDRNVGYTF,TGTGCCAGCAGCCGAAGGGACAGGAATGTTGGCTACACCTTC
TRBV7-2,-,-,TRBJ2-1,CASSLRGREQFF,TGTGCCAGCAGCTTAAGGGGAAGAGAGCAGTTCTTC
TRBV4-1,-,-,TRBJ1-2,CASSQITGQGYTF,TGCGCCAGCAGCCAAATAACAGGGCAGGGCTACACCTTC
TRBV7-2,-,-,TRBJ1-6,CASSLAMTANSPLHF,TGTGCCAGCAGCTTAGCAATGACAGCAAATTCACCCCTCCACTTT
TRBV2,-,-,TRBJ1-6,CASSESLSNSPLHF,TGTGCCAGCAGTGAAAGCCTCTCAAATTCACCCCTCCACTTT
TRBV7-9,TRBD2,once,TRBJ2-1,CASSLERGVVNEQFF,TGTGCCAGCAGCTTAGAGCGGGGGGTAGTAAATGAGCAGTTCTTC
TRBV11-2,-,-,TRBJ2-7,CASSGRGLAIYYEQYF,TGTGCCAGCAGCGGCCGGGGGCTAGCGATCTACTACGAGCAGTACTTC
TRBV30,TRBD2,-,TRBJ2-2,CAWSRQRGYTGELFF,TGTGCCTGGAGTCGGCAGCGGGGATACACCGGGGAGCTGTTTTTT
TRBV7-9,-,-,TRBJ2-5,CASSVAFGGQETQYF,TGTGCCAGCAGCGTGGCTTTCGGGGGACAAGAGACCCAGTACTTC
TRBV4-3,-,-,TRBJ2-7,CASSQDGVGASYEQYF,TGCGCCAGCAGCCAAGATGGGGTGGGGGCCTCCTACGAGCAGTACTTC
TRBV23-1,-,-,TRBJ1-1,CASSHESSTEAFF,TGCGCCAGCAGTCATGAGTCCTCCACTGAAGCTTTCTTT
TRBV30,-,-,TRBJ2-7,CAWSVQGRRVEQYF,TGTGCCTGGAGTGTTCAGGGGCGCAGGGTCGAGCAGTACTTC
TRBV27,TRBD1,-,TRBJ1-2,CASSFTRDSLYGYTF,TGTGCCAGCAGCTTCACCCGGGACAGCCTCTATGGCTACACCTTC
TRBV13,TRBD1,-,TRBJ2-7,CASSAGTGGYHEQYF,TGTGCCAGCAGCGCCGGGACAGGGGGCTACCACGAGCAGTACTTC
TRBV7-2,TRBD2,-,TRBJ2-1,CASSPRRPLGGGAKDEQFF,TGTGCCAGCAGCCCGAGGCGGCCTCTGGGCGGGGGGGCCAAGGATGAGCAGTTCTTC
TRBV3-1/TRBV3-2,TRBD1,-,TRBJ1-1,CASRPTGANTEAFF,TGTGCCAGCAGACCGACAGGGGCGAACACTGAAGCTTTCTTT
TRBV29-1,-,-,TRBJ2-7,CSAGQIFAVQYF,TGCAGCGCCGGACAGATCTTTGCTGTGCAGTACTTC
TRBV5-5,TRBD1,-,TRBJ2-7,CASSLYRDRAYEQYF,TGTGCCAGCAGCTTATACCGGGACAGGGCCTACGAGCAGTACTTC
TRBV20-1,TRBD2,-,TRBJ2-1,CSASSGGAYNEQFF,TGCAGTGCTAGTTCGGGGGGGGCCTACAATGAGCAGTTCTTC
TRBV5-1,-,-,TRBJ1-3,CASSAGPGRFSGNTIYF,TGCGCCAGCAGCGCCGGACCGGGACGGTTCTCTGGAAACACCATATATTTT
TRBV13,-,-,TRBJ1-2,CASSLGRGGALGYTF,TGTGCCAGCAGCTTAGGCCGAGGAGGGGCTCTTGGCTACACCTTC
TRBV24-1,-,-,TRBJ1-5,CATSDPRERAPQPQHF,TGTGCCACCAGTGATCCCAGGGAGAGGGCCCCTCAGCCCCAGCATTTT